This T cell receptor (beta chain) originates from a study of graft-versus-host responses after intestinal transplantation. Background on the study: Recipients uniformly received anti-thymocyte globulin induction, followed by tacrolimus and steroids for approximately 3 years.

Data came from immunoSEQ multiplex PCR; TCRdb stores just in-frame clones and leaves some out. Here the sample spans about 89,000 clones, about 94% being singletons. Notes on the study in general: GvH clones detected in recipient marrow included some appearing first in ileum or blood.

Germline trimming cut 1 base from V and 7 bases from J; bases unmatched to any gene: 5. Looked up from germline, CDR1 is MGHRA and CDR2 is YSYEKL. The CDR3 is 15 amino acids. About this clone: Its antigen is currently unknown.

This sequence was found in a human donor who was the organ donor for an intestinal transplant. This specimen was unstimulated CD4+ T cells sorted from spleen or lymph node cells, taken before transplant. The chain uses TRBV4-1 and TRBJ2-2; TRBD2 matches 8 bases. The chain's CDR3 is CASSQANGGVGELFF. CDR3 DNA sequence: TGCGCCAGCAGCCAAGCGAACGGGGGGGTCGGGGAGCTGTTTTTT.